A selection of T cell receptor beta chains follows, all from one sample in a study of blood T cell repertoires in COVID-19. Some clones are missing from TCRdb's copy, which holds only in-frame ones; the method was immunoSEQ multiplex PCR. Here the sample spans about 250,000 clones, 86% being singletons. Sequenced: peripheral blood. The receptors were gathered from a woman aged 80 or over with COVID-19, enrolled during active disease. CDR3s include the opening cysteine and the closing phenylalanine or tryptophan. The order of the fields is J gene, clone size, V gene, D gene, CDR3 DNA, CDR3 protein. The D gene is left open where the match is weak. Rows give clone size only sometimes, using once, few, many, or a class for an expanded clone.

>TRBJ1-2|few|TRBV5-1|NA
TGCGCCAGCAGGCTTAGTGCTGGGTGGAGTGAAGGCTACACCTTC
CASRLSAGWSEGYTF
>TRBJ2-1|NA|TRBV11-1|TRBD1
TGTGCCAGCAGCTTTGGACAGGGGCCCTACAATGAGCAGTTCTTC
CASSFGQGPYNEQFF
>TRBJ1-1|NA|TRBV5-1|TRBD1
TGCGCCAGCAGCGCCCGACAGGGGGCGCCTTATACTGAAGCTTTCTTT
CASSARQGAPYTEAFF
>TRBJ1-1|NA|TRBV19|TRBD1
TGTGCCAGTAGTATAGGGACAGGGAACACTGAAGCTTTCTTT
CASSIGTGNTEAFF
>TRBJ1-2|NA|TRBV25-1|NA
TGTGCCAGCAGTGAGACGGGGAGAAACTATGGCTACACCTTC
CASSETGRNYGYTF
>TRBJ2-7|once|TRBV19|TRBD1
TGTGCCAGTAGTATAGGGGGACAGGGTACTTGGGAGCAGTACTTC
CASSIGGQGTWEQYF
>TRBJ1-6|NA|TRBV4-1|TRBD1
TGCGCCAGCAGCCAAGGGGACAGGGATAATTCACCCCTCCACTTT
CASSQGDRDNSPLHF
>TRBJ2-5|NA|TRBV9|NA
TGTGCCAGCAGCAGGCCCACTCAGGGTCGGGAGACCCAGTACTTC
CASSRPTQGRETQYF
>TRBJ1-2|NA|TRBV6-5|NA
TGTGCCAGCAGTTCCTCCGGGGGGGCTCGCTATGGCTACACCTTC
CASSSSGGARYGYTF
>TRBJ1-2|NA|TRBV27|NA
TGTGCCAGCAGTTTATCTACAGGGCGCCTCGGCTACACCTTC
CASSLSTGRLGYTF
>TRBJ1-1|NA|TRBV7-2|NA
TGTGCCAGCAGCTTATTCTCCAGGAACAGTGCTTTCTTT
CASSLFSRNSAFF
>TRBJ2-2|NA|TRBV4-1|TRBD2
TGCGCCAGCAGCCAAAGACTTAGCGGGGGGGCCTCCGGGGAGCTGTTTTTT
CASSQRLSGGASGELFF
>TRBJ2-6|NA|TRBV28|NA
TGTGCCAGCAGTCCGTCACAGGGTGCTGGGGCCAACGTCCTGACTTTC
CASSPSQGAGANVLTF
>TRBJ1-5|NA|TRBV28|TRBD1
TGTGCCAGCAGTCGGACGGACAGGAGCAATCAGCCCCAGCATTTT
CASSRTDRSNQPQHF
>TRBJ2-2|NA|TRBV6-5|TRBD1
TGTGCCAGCAGTTCACAGGGGAGAGGGGAGCTGTTTTTT
CASSSQGRGELFF
>TRBJ1-2|NA|TRBV7-2|NA
TGTGCCAGCAGCTTATCCGCCCGGGTGACGGGCTACACCTTC
CASSLSARVTGYTF
>TRBJ1-5|NA|TRBV2|NA
TGTGCCAGCAACGTACAGTACGATCAGCCCCAGCATTTT
CASNVQYDQPQHF
>TRBJ1-2|few|TRBV7-2|NA
TGTGCCAGCAGCCCAACGGACAGAACTAACTATGGCTACACCTTC
CASSPTDRTNYGYTF
>TRBJ2-1|NA|TRBV7-2|NA
TGTGCCAGCAGCTTAGGGCGGGACAATGAGCAGTTCTTC
CASSLGRDNEQFF
>TRBJ2-3|NA|TRBV6-5|TRBD2
TGTGCCAGCCGTCTGTCCCCGGGACTAGCAGATACGCAGTATTTT
CASRLSPGLADTQYF
>TRBJ2-1|NA|TRBV18|NA
TGTGCCAGCTCACCACCGGCGGGAACTCGCTCCTACAATGAGCAGTTCTTC
CASSPPAGTRSYNEQFF
>TRBJ1-6|NA|TRBV6-5|NA
TGTGCCAGCAGAACGACAGGCAATAATTCACCCCTCCACTTT
CASRTTGNNSPLHF
>TRBJ2-3|NA|TRBV24-1|TRBD2
TGTGCCACCAGTGATGGGGCTCTAGCGGGGGGGCTTGATACGCAGTATTTT
CATSDGALAGGLDTQYF
>TRBJ1-6|NA|TRBV7-9|TRBD1
TGTGCCAGCAGCTTCGGTGGGACAGGGAATTCACCCCTCCACTTT
CASSFGGTGNSPLHF
>TRBJ2-5|NA|TRBV5-8|TRBD2
TGTGCCAGCAGCTCCCCCCTAGCGGGGGGCCTAGAGACCCAGTACTTC
CASSSPLAGGLETQYF
>TRBJ1-3|NA|TRBV6-5|TRBD1
TGTGCCAGCAGAAGGGACAGCCTATTTGGAAACACCATATATTTT
CASRRDSLFGNTIYF
>TRBJ2-2|few|TRBV5-4|TRBD1
TGTGCCAGCAGAGCGGACAGGGGGCTTTCCGGGGAGCTGTTTTTT
CASRADRGLSGELFF
>TRBJ1-5|NA|TRBV6-5|NA
TGTGCCTCCCGACGGAGTCGAACCCAGCCCCAGCATTTT
CASRRSRTQPQHF
>TRBJ2-5|NA|TRBV11-2|NA
TGTGCCAGCAGCTTCGCGGGGGCCCAAGAGACCCAGTACTTC
CASSFAGAQETQYF
>TRBJ2-2|NA|TRBV6-1|TRBD1
TGTGCCAGCAGCCATGGGACAGCGAACACCGGGGAGCTGTTTTTT
CASSHGTANTGELFF